A single T cell receptor (beta chain) is shown here with its context. Trimming shortened V by 1 base and J by 3 bases, and 15 bases separated the two germline ends. CDR3 length: 16 residues. From germline, CDR1 is SGHRS and CDR2 YFSETQ. A second PCR, run for about 7 to 11 cycles, used a sample-barcoded 5' primer plus a J-beta primer mix. MiXCR, applied by TCRdb to the 5' RACE reads, yields one record per CDR3 protein. The top ten hold roughly a fifth of the sample, which has about a million distinct CDR3 sequences, just over 50% seen once. These data are taken from a study of blood T cells in healthy people across ages.

What was sequenced was blood. This receptor was taken from a woman aged 60-75 years in good health. J is TRBJ2-3 and V is TRBV5-1; TRBD2 is a possible D gene (7 bases). The CDR3 loop reads CASSLTGRAGTDTQYF. In DNA form, the CDR3 reads TGCGCCAGCAGCTTGACAGGGAGGGCCGGGACAGATACGCAGTATTTT. The full variable domain, rest sourced from reference TRBV5-1 and TRBJ2-3, is KAGVTQTPRYLIKTRGQQVTLSCSPISGHRSVSWYQQTPGQGLQFLFEYFSETQRNKGNFPGRFSGRQFSNSRSEMNVSTLELGDSALYLCASSLTGRAGTDTQYFGPGTRLTVL.